Sequencing of this TCR beta chain was carried out in a study of blood T cell repertoires in COVID-19. Study in general: Samples of COVID-19 (acute and convalescent) were obtained from the United States, Italy and Spain. Sample material is recorded as cDNA or gDNA derived from T cells, B-cell-depleted T cells, or PBMCs.

The V segment lost 5 bases and the J segment 4 bases; nucleotides outside the gene matches: 14. Germline V CDR1 and CDR2: SGHTA, FQGTGA. CDR3 length equals 17 residues. In this sample, this clone turned up a few times. Original data processing: Estimation of nucleated cell counts relied on the amplification of reference gene primers. The data were produced by immunoSEQ multiplex PCR, yet TCRdb's version contains in-frame clones alone and is incomplete. V and J calls plus clone size are reproduced from that table; the DNA served to infer D and trimming. The profile shows fewer than 180,000 clones, roughly 85% of them singletons.

This TCR was sampled from a man in his 70s with acute or convalescent COVID-19. Input material: peripheral blood. The chain carries TRBV7-3 and TRBJ2-3, with 8 bases matching TRBD2. The CDR3 region is CASSPSLGAGAADTQYF. DNA of the CDR3: TGTGCCAGCAGCCCCTCCCTAGGAGCGGGAGCCGCAGATACGCAGTATTTT.